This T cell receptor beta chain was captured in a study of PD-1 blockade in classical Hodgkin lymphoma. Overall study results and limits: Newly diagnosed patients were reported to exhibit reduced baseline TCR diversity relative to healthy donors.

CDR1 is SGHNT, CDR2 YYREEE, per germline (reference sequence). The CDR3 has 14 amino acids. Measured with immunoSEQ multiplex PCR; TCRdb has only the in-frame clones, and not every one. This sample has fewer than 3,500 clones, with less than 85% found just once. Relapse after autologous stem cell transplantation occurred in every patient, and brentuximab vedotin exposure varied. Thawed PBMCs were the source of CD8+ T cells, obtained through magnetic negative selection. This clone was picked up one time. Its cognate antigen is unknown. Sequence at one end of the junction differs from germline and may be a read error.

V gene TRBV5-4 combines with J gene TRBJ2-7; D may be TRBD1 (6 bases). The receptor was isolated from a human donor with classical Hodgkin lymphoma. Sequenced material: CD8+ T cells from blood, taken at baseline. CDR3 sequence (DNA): TGCGCCAGCAGCCAAGATAGGGGGTCCTACGAGCAGTACTTC. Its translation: CASSQDRGSYEQYF.